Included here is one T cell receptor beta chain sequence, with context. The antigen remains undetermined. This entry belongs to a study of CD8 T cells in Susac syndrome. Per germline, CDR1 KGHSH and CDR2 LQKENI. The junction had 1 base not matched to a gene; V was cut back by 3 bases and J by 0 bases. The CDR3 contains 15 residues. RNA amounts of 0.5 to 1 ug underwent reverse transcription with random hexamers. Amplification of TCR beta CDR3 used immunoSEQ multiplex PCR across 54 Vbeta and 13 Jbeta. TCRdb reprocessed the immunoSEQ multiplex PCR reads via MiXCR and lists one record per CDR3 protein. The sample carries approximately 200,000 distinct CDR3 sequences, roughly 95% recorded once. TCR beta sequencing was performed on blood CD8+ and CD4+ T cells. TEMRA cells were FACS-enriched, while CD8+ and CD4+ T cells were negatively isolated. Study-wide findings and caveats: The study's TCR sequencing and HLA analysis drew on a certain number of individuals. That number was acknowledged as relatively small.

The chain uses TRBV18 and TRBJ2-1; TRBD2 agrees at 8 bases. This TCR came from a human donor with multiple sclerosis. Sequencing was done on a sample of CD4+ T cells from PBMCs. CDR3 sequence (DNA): TGTGCCAGCTCACCGCTAGCGGGCTCCTACAATGAGCAGTTCTTC. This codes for CASSPLAGSYNEQFF.